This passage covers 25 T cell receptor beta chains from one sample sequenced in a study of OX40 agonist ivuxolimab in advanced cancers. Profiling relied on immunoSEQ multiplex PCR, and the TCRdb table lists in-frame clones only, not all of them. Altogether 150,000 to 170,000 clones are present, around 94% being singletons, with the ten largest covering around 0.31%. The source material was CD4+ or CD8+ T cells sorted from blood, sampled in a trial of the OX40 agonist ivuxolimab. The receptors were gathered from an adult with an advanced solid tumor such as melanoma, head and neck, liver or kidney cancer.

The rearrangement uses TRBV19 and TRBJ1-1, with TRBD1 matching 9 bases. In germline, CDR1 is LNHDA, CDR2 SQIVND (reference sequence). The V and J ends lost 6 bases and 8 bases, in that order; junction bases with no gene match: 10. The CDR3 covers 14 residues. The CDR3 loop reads CASRFTGGASEAFF. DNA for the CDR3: TGTGCCAGTAGATTTACAGGGGGCGCCTCCGAAGCTTTCTTT.

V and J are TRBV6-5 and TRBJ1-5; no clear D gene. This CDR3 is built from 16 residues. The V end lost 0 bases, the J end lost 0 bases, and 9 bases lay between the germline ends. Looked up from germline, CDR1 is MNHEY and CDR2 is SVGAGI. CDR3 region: CASSYSYSYSNQPQHF. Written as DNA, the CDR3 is TGTGCCAGCAGTTACTCATACAGCTATAGCAATCAGCCCCAGCATTTT.

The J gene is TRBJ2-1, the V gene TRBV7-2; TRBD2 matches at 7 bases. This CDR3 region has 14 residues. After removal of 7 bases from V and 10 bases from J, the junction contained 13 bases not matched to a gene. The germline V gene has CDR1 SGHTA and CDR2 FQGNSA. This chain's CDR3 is CASNLGRLAREQFF. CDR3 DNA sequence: TGTGCCAGCAATTTAGGGAGACTAGCCCGCGAGCAGTTCTTC.

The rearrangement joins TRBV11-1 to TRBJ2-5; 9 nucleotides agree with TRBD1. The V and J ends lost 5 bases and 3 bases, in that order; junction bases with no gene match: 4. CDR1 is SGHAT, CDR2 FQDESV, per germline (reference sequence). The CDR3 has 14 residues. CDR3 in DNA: TGTGCCAGCAGCGGGACAGGGAGCGAAGAGACCCAGTACTTC. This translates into CASSGTGSEETQYF.

The CDR3 protein is CAISDRQGGEQYF. The CDR3 region has the DNA TGTGCCATCAGTGATCGGCAGGGAGGCGAGCAGTACTTC. The chain is built from TRBV10-3 and TRBJ2-7; tentative D call: TRBD2 (6 bases). Per the germline V gene, CDR1 is ENHRY and CDR2 is SYGVKD. The CDR3 consists of 13 residues. With 3 bases removed from V and 6 bases from J, the gap between germline ends came to 12 bases.

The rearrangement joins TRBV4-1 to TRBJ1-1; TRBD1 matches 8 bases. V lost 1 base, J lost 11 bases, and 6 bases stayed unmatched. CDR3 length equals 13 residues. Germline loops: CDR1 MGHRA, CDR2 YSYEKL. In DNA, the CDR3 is TGCGCCAGCAGCCAAGTCCAGGGGGCGGGGGCTTTCTTT. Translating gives CASSQVQGAGAFF.

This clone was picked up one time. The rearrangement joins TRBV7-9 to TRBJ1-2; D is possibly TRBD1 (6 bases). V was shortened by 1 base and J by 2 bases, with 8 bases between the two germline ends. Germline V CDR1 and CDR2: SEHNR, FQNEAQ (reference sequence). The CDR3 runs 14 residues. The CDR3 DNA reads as TGTGCCAGCAGCTTAGGGGGACAAAACTATGGCTACACCTTC. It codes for CASSLGGQNYGYTF.

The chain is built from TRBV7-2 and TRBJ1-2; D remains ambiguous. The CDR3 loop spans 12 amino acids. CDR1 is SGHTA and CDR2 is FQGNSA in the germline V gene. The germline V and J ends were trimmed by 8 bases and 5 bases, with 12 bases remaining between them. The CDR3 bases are TGTGCCAGCGGACTGAACTCTTATGGCTACACCTTC. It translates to CASGLNSYGYTF.

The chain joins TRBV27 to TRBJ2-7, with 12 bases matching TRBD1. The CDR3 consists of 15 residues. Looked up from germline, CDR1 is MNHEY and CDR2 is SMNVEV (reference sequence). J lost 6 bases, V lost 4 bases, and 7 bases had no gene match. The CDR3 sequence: CASSSWGTGGSEQYF. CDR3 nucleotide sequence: TGTGCCAGCAGTTCCTGGGGGACAGGGGGCAGCGAGCAGTACTTC.

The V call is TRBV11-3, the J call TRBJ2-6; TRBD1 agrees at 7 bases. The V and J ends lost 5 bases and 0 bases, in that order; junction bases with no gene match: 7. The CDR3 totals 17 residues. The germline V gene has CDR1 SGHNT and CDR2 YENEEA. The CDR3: CASSLGTVLSGANVLTF. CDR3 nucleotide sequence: TGTGCCAGCAGCCTAGGGACAGTACTCTCTGGGGCCAACGTCCTGACTTTC.

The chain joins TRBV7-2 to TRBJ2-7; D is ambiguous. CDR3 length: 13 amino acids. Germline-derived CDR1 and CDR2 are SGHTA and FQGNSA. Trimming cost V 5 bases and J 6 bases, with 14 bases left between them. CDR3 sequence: CASSVPGLVEQYF. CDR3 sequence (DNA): TGTGCCAGCAGCGTACCGGGCCTCGTCGAGCAGTACTTC. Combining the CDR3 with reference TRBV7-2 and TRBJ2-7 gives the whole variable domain GAGVSQSPSNKVTEKGKDVELRCDPISGHTALYWYRQSLGQGLEFLIYFQGNSAPDKSGLPSDRFSAERTGGSVSTLTIQRTQQEDSAVYLCASSVPGLVEQYFGPGTRLTVT.

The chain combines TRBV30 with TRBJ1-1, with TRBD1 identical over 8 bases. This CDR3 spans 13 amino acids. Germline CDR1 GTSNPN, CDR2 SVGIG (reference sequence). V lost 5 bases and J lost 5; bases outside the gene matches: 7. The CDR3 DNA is TGTGCCTGGGCACAGGGGGGAGGAACTGAAGCTTTCTTT. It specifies CAWAQGGGTEAFF.

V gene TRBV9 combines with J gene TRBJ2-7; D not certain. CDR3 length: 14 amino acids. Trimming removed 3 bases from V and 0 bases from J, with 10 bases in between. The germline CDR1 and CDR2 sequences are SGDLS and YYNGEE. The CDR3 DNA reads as TGTGCCAGCAGCGGCACAGAACCCTCCTACGAGCAGTACTTC. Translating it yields CASSGTEPSYEQYF. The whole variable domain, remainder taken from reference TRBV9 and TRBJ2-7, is DSGVTQTPKHLITATGQRVTLRCSPRSGDLSVYWYQQSLDQGLQFLIQYYNGEERAKGNILERFSAQQFPDLHSELNLSSLELGDSALYFCASSGTEPSYEQYFGPGTRLTVT.

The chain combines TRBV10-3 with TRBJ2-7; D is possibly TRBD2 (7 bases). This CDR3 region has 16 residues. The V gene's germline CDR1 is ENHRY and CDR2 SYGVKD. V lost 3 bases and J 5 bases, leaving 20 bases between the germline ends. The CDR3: CAISEGLAGARNEQYF. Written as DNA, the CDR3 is TGTGCCATCAGTGAAGGTCTGGCGGGGGCCCGGAACGAGCAGTACTTC.

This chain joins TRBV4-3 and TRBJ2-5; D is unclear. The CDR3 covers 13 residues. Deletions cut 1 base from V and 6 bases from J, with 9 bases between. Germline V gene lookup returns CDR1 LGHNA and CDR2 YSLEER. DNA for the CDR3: TGCGCCAGCAGCCAAGGAAGTGAAAAGACCCAGTACTTC. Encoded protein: CASSQGSEKTQYF.

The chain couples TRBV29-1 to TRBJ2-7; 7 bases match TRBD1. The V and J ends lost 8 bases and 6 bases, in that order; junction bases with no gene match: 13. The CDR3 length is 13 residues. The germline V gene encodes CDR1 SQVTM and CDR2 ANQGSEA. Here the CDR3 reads CSIRDREGSEQYF. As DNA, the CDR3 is TGCAGCATAAGAGACAGGGAAGGATCCGAGCAGTACTTC.

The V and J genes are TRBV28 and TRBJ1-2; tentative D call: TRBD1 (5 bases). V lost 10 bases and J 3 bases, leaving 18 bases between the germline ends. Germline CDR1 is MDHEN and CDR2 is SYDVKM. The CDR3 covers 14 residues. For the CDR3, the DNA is TGTGCCACCTTTCGAGCCCGGGGGGACTATGGCTACACCTTC. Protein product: CATFRARGDYGYTF.

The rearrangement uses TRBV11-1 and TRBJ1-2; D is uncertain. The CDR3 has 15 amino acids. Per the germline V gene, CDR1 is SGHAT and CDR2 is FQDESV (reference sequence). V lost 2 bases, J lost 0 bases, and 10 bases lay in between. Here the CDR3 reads CASSLPGRTNYGYTF. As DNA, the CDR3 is TGTGCCAGCAGCTTACCCGGGCGTACTAACTATGGCTACACCTTC.

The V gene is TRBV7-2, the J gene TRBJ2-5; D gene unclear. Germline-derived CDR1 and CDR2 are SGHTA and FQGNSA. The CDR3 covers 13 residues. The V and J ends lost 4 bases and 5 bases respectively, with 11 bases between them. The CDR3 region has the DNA TGTGCCAGCAGCTACCAGCCAAGGGAGACCCAGTACTTC. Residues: CASSYQPRETQYF.

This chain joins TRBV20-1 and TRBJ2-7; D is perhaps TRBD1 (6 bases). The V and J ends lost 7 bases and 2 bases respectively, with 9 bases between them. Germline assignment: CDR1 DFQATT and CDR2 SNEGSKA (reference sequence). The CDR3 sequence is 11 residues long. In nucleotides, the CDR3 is TGCAGTGTGGCAGGGGCCTACGAGCAGTACTTC. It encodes CSVAGAYEQYF.

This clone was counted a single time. CDR3 coding DNA: TGCGCCAGCCGCCGGGTTAGCGGGAATGAGCAGTTCTTC. The encoded protein is CASRRVSGNEQFF. The chain couples TRBV5-1 to TRBJ2-1; TRBD2 matches at 7 bases. CDR3 length equals 13 residues. Germline CDR1 SGHRS, CDR2 YFSETQ. Trimming at V came to 7 bases and at J to 7 bases, leaving 8 bases not matched to a gene.

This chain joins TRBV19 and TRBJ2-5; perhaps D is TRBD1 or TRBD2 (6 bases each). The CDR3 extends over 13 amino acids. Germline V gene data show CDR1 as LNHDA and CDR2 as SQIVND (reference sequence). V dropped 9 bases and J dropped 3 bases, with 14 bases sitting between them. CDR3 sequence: CASKNGGEETQYF. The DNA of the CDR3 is TGTGCCAGCAAAAACGGGGGCGAAGAGACCCAGTACTTC.

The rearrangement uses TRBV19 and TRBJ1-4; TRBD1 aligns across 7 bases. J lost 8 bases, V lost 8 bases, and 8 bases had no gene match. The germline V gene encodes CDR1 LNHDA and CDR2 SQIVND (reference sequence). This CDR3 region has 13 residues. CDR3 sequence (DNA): TGTGCCAGTGCCCGACAGGGTGACGAAAAACTGTTTTTT. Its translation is CASARQGDEKLFF.

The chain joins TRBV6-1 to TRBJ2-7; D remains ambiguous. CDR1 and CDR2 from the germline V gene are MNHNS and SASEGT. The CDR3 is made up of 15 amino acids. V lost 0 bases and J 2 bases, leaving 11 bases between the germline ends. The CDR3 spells CASSEAVAQPYEQYF. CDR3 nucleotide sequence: TGTGCCAGCAGTGAAGCGGTGGCACAGCCCTACGAGCAGTACTTC.

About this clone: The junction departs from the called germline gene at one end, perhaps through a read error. The CDR3 DNA follows: TGTGCCAGCAGCCTAGCGGGGGGCAAAGTCTACGAGCAGTACTTC. This gives the protein CASSLAGGKVYEQYF. This chain joins TRBV7-9 and TRBJ2-7; 11 nucleotides align to TRBD2. The CDR3 runs to 15 residues. The germline CDR1 and CDR2 sequences are SEHNR and FQNEAQ (reference sequence).